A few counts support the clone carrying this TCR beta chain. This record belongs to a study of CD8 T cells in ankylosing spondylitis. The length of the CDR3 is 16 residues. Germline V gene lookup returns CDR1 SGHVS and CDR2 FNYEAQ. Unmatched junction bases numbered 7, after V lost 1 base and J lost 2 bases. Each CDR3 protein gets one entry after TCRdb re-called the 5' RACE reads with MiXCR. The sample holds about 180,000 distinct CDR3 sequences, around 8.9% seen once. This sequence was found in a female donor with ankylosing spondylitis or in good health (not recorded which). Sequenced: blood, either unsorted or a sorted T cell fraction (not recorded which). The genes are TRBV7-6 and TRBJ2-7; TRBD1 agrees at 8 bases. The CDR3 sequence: CASSLGTGPFPYEQYF. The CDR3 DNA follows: TGTGCCAGCAGCTTAGGGACAGGGCCCTTCCCCTACGAGCAGTACTTC.